A single sample is the source of the 31 T cell receptor beta chains below, sequenced in a study of shared clonotypes between healthy human individuals. Clones were sequenced by immunoSEQ multiplex PCR, and TCRdb holds only the in-frame ones, with some missing. The data hold over 950,000 clones, with roughly 77% observed a single time. The sample was memory CD4+ T cells from PBMCs. Subset defined: CD45RA-negative fraction. The receptors originated from a man in his late teens or twenties in good health. Some clones in this sample may be carry-over from other donors' samples.

This chain joins TRBV10-3 and TRBJ1-2, with D maybe TRBD1 (6 bases). The CDR3 is made up of 14 amino acids. The germline V gene has CDR1 ENHRY and CDR2 SYGVKD. V lost 11 bases to trimming and J lost 4 bases, with 20 bases between them. The CDR3 spells CAAAGAGAPYGYTF. Here the CDR3 DNA reads TGTGCCGCCGCGGGGGCAGGGGCTCCCTATGGCTACACCTTC.

The V gene is TRBV9, the J gene TRBJ1-4; D is uncertain. Germline CDR1 and CDR2: SGDLS and YYNGEE. The CDR3 contains 13 residues. V gave up 4 bases and J gave up 7 bases, with 11 bases separating them. CDR3 region: CASSLGRSEKLFF. The CDR3 bases are TGTGCCAGCAGCCTCGGGCGGAGTGAAAAACTGTTTTTT. The whole variable domain, filled in from reference TRBV9 and TRBJ1-4, reads DSGVTQTPKHLITATGQRVTLRCSPRSGDLSVYWYQQSLDQGLQFLIQYYNGEERAKGNILERFSAQQFPDLHSELNLSSLELGDSALYFCASSLGRSEKLFFGSGTQLSVL.

The chain employs TRBV2 and TRBJ2-7; D is possibly TRBD1 (6 bases). V was pared by 11 bases and J by 2 bases, with 19 bases between. The CDR3 contains 14 residues. Germline V gives CDR1 SNHLY, CDR2 FYNNEI. In DNA form, the CDR3 reads TGTGCCGGACAGACAGAGCCGCTAACCTACGAGCAGTACTTC. Translated: CAGQTEPLTYEQYF.

The rearrangement uses TRBV6-6 and TRBJ2-3, with 8 bases aligning to TRBD2. With V trimmed by 2 bases and J by 5 bases, 9 bases remained unmatched. Germline V gene lookup returns CDR1 MNHNY and CDR2 SVGAGI (reference sequence). This CDR3 contains 16 residues. CDR3 sequence: CASSYRMAGGLDTQYF. CDR3 DNA sequence: TGTGCCAGCAGTTACCGAATGGCGGGAGGTTTAGATACGCAGTATTTT.

This rearrangement joins TRBV6-5 to TRBJ1-2; 11 bases are a match to TRBD1. V trimming: 4 bases; J trimming: 8 bases; junction bases outside the gene matches: 6. CDR3 length: 14 amino acids. Germline V gives CDR1 MNHEY, CDR2 SVGAGI. CDR3 region: CASSSGQGAGGYTF. Here the CDR3 DNA reads TGTGCCAGCAGTTCCGGACAGGGGGCGGGAGGCTACACCTTC.

About this clone itself: As the CDR3 is not closed by the conserved phenylalanine or tryptophan, this likely results from a read error. The rearrangement links TRBV7-3 to TRBJ1-1; D ambiguous. The CDR3 has 13 residues. Between the trimmed V and J ends, which lost 5 bases and 1 base, there was a span of 8 bases. Germline V CDR1 and CDR2: SGHTA, FQGTGA. CDR3 in amino acids: CASSDQKNTEAFS. CDR3 DNA: TGTGCCAGCAGCGACCAAAAGAACACTGAAGCTTTCTCT.

This clone was seen a few times. This sequence joins TRBV19 and TRBJ2-7; 10 bases align to TRBD1. CDR1 and CDR2 (germline): LNHDA, SQIVND (reference sequence). The CDR3 sequence is 15 residues long. V shed 5 bases and J 2 bases; nucleotides not matched to a gene: 6. CDR3 loop: CASSPGTGVTYEQYF. As DNA, the CDR3 is TGTGCCAGTAGTCCCGGGACAGGGGTTACCTACGAGCAGTACTTC.

The rearrangement links TRBV27 to TRBJ1-4; the match to TRBD1 covers 8 bases. Germline-derived CDR1 and CDR2 are MNHEY and SMNVEV (reference sequence). V gave up 8 bases and J gave up 4 bases; unmatched junction bases: 12. The CDR3 has 16 amino acids. For the CDR3, the DNA is TGTGCCAGCGCCCTCTGGTCAGGGGGCGGTAATGAAAAACTGTTTTTT. This encodes CASALWSGGGNEKLFF.

The chain combines TRBV6-5 with TRBJ2-7; 10 bases agree with TRBD1. Trimming took 6 bases from V and 8 from J; bases not matched to a gene: 10. CDR3 length: 14 residues. The germline V gene encodes CDR1 MNHEY and CDR2 SVGAGI. CDR3 residues: CASSGTGAVVQQYF. CDR3 nucleotide sequence: TGTGCCAGCAGCGGGACAGGGGCAGTGGTCCAGCAGTACTTC.

The chain has TRBV13 and TRBJ2-1; TRBD2 matches 9 bases. The V and J ends lost 5 bases and 1 base, in that order; junction bases with no gene match: 9. Germline CDR1 reads PRHDT; CDR2 reads FYEKMQ (reference sequence). The CDR3 has 17 amino acids. The DNA for the CDR3 is TGTGCCAGCAGCCTCCCTAGCGGGATCGGTTCCTACAATGAGCAGTTCTTC. Residues: CASSLPSGIGSYNEQFF.

The V call is TRBV18, the J call TRBJ2-3, with 8 bases matching TRBD2. J was trimmed by 0 bases and V by 5 bases; bases with no gene match: 4. Germline loops: CDR1 KGHSH, CDR2 LQKENI. The CDR3 covers 15 residues. The CDR3 DNA follows: TGTGCCAGCTCAGCCGGGACTAGGAGCACAGATACGCAGTATTTT. It codes for CASSAGTRSTDTQYF.

The V call is TRBV11-2, the J call TRBJ2-1; TRBD2 might be the D (5 bases). This CDR3 region has 18 residues. Germline CDR1 and CDR2: SGHAT and FQNNGV. V gave up 5 bases and J gave up 6 bases, with 26 bases separating them. In DNA form, the CDR3 reads TGTGCCAGCAGCCCCTTGATGGTCCCAGCGGCCCCCAGCAATGAGCAGTTCTTC. Its translation: CASSPLMVPAAPSNEQFF.

The count of this clone is one. Different DNA sequences within this sample yield the same CDR3. V and J are TRBV28 and TRBJ1-2; 8 nucleotides line up with TRBD1. The germline V gene has CDR1 MDHEN and CDR2 SYDVKM. With V trimmed by 5 bases and J by 5 bases, 4 bases remained unmatched. This CDR3 comprises 13 residues. The CDR3 region has the DNA TGTGCCAGCAGTCCATACAGGGGGTATGGCTACACCTTC. It is translated as CASSPYRGYGYTF.

In its sample, this clone was seen once. The V call is TRBV2, the J call TRBJ1-2, with unresolved D. Trimming took 1 base from V and 4 from J, leaving 10 bases between them. The germline gives CDR1 SNHLY, CDR2 FYNNEI. CDR3 length equals 14 residues. The CDR3 protein is CASSEGPGIYGYTF. The CDR3 DNA is TGTGCCAGCAGTGAAGGTCCTGGGATCTATGGCTACACCTTC.

The chain links TRBV10-3 to TRBJ2-6; 7 positions match TRBD1. The CDR3 has 17 amino acids. Losses at the gene ends were 5 bases for V and 0 bases for J; bases not matched to a gene: 7. Looked up from germline, CDR1 is ENHRY and CDR2 is SYGVKD. The DNA of the CDR3 is TGTGCCATCAGTCCCCGACAGGGCCGCTCTGGGGCCAACGTCCTGACTTTC. Translated: CAISPRQGRSGANVLTF.

The chain carries TRBV28 and TRBJ2-1; 7 bases match TRBD2. The CDR3 spans 16 residues. CDR1 is MDHEN and CDR2 is SYDVKM in the germline V gene. V gave up 4 bases and J gave up 8 bases; unmatched junction bases: 14. The CDR3 protein is CASSSTPWGGYYEQFF. In DNA form, the CDR3 reads TGTGCCAGCAGTTCAACCCCCTGGGGAGGGTATTATGAGCAGTTCTTC.

The chain joins TRBV11-2 to TRBJ2-3, with D perhaps matching TRBD1 (6 bases). The CDR3 runs to 15 residues. Between the trimmed V and J ends, which lost 2 bases and 5 bases, there was a span of 14 bases. Germline CDR1 and CDR2: SGHAT and FQNNGV. The CDR3 DNA sequence: TGTGCCAGCAGCTTACAGTCAGGGGTGGGAGATACGCAGTATTTT. The encoded protein is CASSLQSGVGDTQYF.

This clone was seen just once. J is TRBJ1-2 and V is TRBV6-5, with D possibly TRBD1 on 6 matching bases. Trimming stripped 5 bases from V and 2 bases from J, with 15 bases between. The CDR3 length is 15 residues. Germline loops: CDR1 MNHEY, CDR2 SVGAGI. The CDR3 DNA sequence: TGTGCCAGCAGTACCCCCGCGAGGGGGAACTATGGCTACACCTTC. Residues: CASSTPARGNYGYTF.

The V gene is TRBV29-1, the J gene TRBJ2-7; D might be TRBD2 (6 bases). Per the germline V gene, CDR1 is SQVTM and CDR2 is ANQGSEA. The CDR3 is 12 amino acids. Trimming shortened V by 4 bases and J by 5 bases, and 12 bases separated the two germline ends. CDR3 DNA: TGCAGCGTTGGCGGGGTAAGGAACGAGCAGTACTTC. This sequence encodes CSVGGVRNEQYF.

The chain joins TRBV5-6 to TRBJ1-2, with D possibly TRBD1 on 5 matching bases. With 4 bases removed from V and 4 bases from J, the gap between germline ends came to 17 bases. The germline V gene has CDR1 SGHDT and CDR2 YYEEEE. The CDR3 is 15 amino acids. The CDR3 loop is CASSLLGVLGYGYTF. CDR3 nucleotide sequence: TGTGCCAGCAGCCTTTTAGGGGTTTTGGGCTATGGCTACACCTTC. Full variable domain (rest looked up from reference TRBV5-6 and TRBJ1-2): DAGVTQSPTHLIKTRGQQVTLRCSPKSGHDTVSWYQQALGQGPQFIFQYYEEEERQRGNFPDRFSGHQFPNYSSELNVNALLLGDSALYLCASSLLGVLGYGYTFGSGTRLTVV.

This clone has only one observation. The chain joins TRBV27 to TRBJ2-2; the D gene is possibly TRBD1 (5 bases). The length of the CDR3 is 14 residues. Germline-derived CDR1 and CDR2 are MNHEY and SMNVEV (reference sequence). The V end was cut by 6 bases, the J end by 14 bases, with 22 bases between. In DNA, the CDR3 is TGTGCCAGCAGAAGGACGACCCCAGGGCTTCAACTGTTTTTT. Amino acid sequence: CASRRTTPGLQLFF.

CDR3 nucleotide sequence: TGTGCCAGCAGTTTTAATGTTAACACTGAAGCTTTCTTT. Its protein is CASSFNVNTEAFF. The chain has TRBV27 and TRBJ1-1, with D hard to call. Germline assignment: CDR1 MNHEY and CDR2 SMNVEV (reference sequence). V was pared by 3 bases and J by 2 bases, with 7 bases between. The CDR3 is made up of 13 amino acids.

This clone was counted between two and nine times. The J gene is TRBJ1-2, the V gene TRBV28, with 10 bases lining up with TRBD1. The CDR3 has 14 amino acids. The germline V gene has CDR1 MDHEN and CDR2 SYDVKM. The V gene end was trimmed by 6 bases and the J gene end by 10 bases; junction bases not matched to a gene: 11. For the CDR3, the DNA is TGTGCCAGCAGCGATAGGGGGACAGGGGTAACCTACACCTTC. It encodes CASSDRGTGVTYTF.

The chain uses TRBV5-1 and TRBJ2-1; 11 positions agree with TRBD2. Losses at the gene ends were 4 bases for V and 2 bases for J; bases not matched to a gene: 5. CDR1 and CDR2 from the germline V gene are SGHRS and YFSETQ. The CDR3 is 16 amino acids. The CDR3 nucleotides are TGCGCCAGCAGCCTGACTAGCGGGATCACCTACAATGAGCAGTTCTTC. This sequence encodes CASSLTSGITYNEQFF.

The V call is TRBV5-6, the J call TRBJ2-7; D gene ambiguous. Germline CDR1 is SGHDT and CDR2 is YYEEEE. Trimming pared 2 bases from V and 4 bases from J, leaving 7 bases between. This CDR3 region has 12 residues. The CDR3 here is CASSFKKYEQYF. CDR3 nucleotide sequence: TGTGCCAGCAGCTTTAAGAAGTACGAGCAGTACTTC.

CDR3 sequence reads: CASSLRLADYNEQFF. As DNA, the CDR3 is TGTGCCAGCAGCCTCCGACTAGCTGACTACAATGAGCAGTTCTTC. V is TRBV7-3 and J is TRBJ2-1; 7 nucleotides agree with TRBD2. The junction had 7 bases not matched to a gene; V was cut back by 5 bases and J by 3 bases. The CDR3 extends over 15 amino acids. Per germline, CDR1 SGHTA and CDR2 FQGTGA.

J is TRBJ1-2 and V is TRBV5-1; the D is unclear. The CDR3 is 14 amino acids. Germline CDR1 reads SGHRS; CDR2 reads YFSETQ. V lost 4 bases, J lost 6 bases, and 16 bases lay in between. DNA of the CDR3: TGCGCCAGCAGCCGCGGGATCCCGGAGGATGGCTACACCTTC. Residues: CASSRGIPEDGYTF.

The chain carries TRBV5-5 and TRBJ2-4, with no clear D. The V and J ends lost 4 bases and 7 bases respectively, with 9 bases between them. The length of the CDR3 is 12 residues. In germline, CDR1 is SGHKS, CDR2 YYEKEE (reference sequence). In DNA form, the CDR3 reads TGTGCCAGCAGCCGACTGGGGAACATTCAGTACTTC. It specifies CASSRLGNIQYF.

Of note for this clone: Distinct nucleotide sequences in the sample also encode this CDR3. The gene calls are TRBV5-1 and TRBJ2-1; TRBD2 agrees at 8 bases. The V segment lost 4 bases and the J segment 0 bases; nucleotides outside the gene matches: 9. Germline V gene data show CDR1 as SGHRS and CDR2 as YFSETQ. The CDR3 is 17 residues long. The CDR3: CASSPRGGPSSYNEQFF. DNA of the CDR3: TGCGCCAGCAGCCCCCGGGGGGGGCCTAGCTCCTACAATGAGCAGTTCTTC.

In its sample, this clone was seen a few times. This chain links TRBV30 with TRBJ1-1; possible D gene TRBD1, 5 bases. The ends were cut back, 0 bases at V and 4 bases at J, with 9 bases in the middle. The CDR3 runs to 13 residues. The V gene's germline CDR1 is GTSNPN and CDR2 SVGIG (reference sequence). The CDR3, as DNA: TGTGCCTGGAGTGTATCTACAGGCACTGAAGCTTTCTTT. Translating it yields CAWSVSTGTEAFF.

The sample holds a few counts of this clone. This chain links TRBV6-5 with TRBJ2-7; 8 bases align to TRBD1. The CDR3 loop spans 15 amino acids. Trimming took 5 bases from V and 0 from J; bases not matched to a gene: 6. CDR1 and CDR2 (germline): MNHEY, SVGAGI. Here the CDR3 reads CASSKGTGGSYEQYF. For the CDR3, the DNA is TGTGCCAGCAGTAAAGGGACAGGAGGCTCCTACGAGCAGTACTTC.